Shown below are 7 T cell receptor beta chains from a single sample sequenced in a study of OX40 agonist ivuxolimab in advanced cancers. Libraries were made using the immunoSEQ multiplex PCR assay. TCRdb carries this immuneACCESS record with in-frame sequences only. Its versions omit some clonotypes, under half of them owing to an unresolved V gene in the studies checked, with the rest unexplained. The sample table lists fewer than 25,000 clones, roughly 88% of them with a count of one. The ten largest clones take up approximately 10% of the sample. The material was CD4+ or CD8+ T cells sorted from blood, obtained in a trial of the OX40 agonist ivuxolimab. The receptor source for this set is an adult with an advanced solid tumor such as melanoma, head and neck, liver or kidney cancer.

On this clone: The junction departs from the called germline gene at one end, perhaps through a read error. This chain joins TRBV28 and TRBJ2-7; D is unclear. Germline V gene data show CDR1 as MDHEN and CDR2 as SYDVKM. The CDR3 has 12 amino acids. The CDR3 DNA is TGTGCCAGCAGCAACCCCGGCAGTGGTAATGACTTC. This gives the protein CASSNPGSGNDF.

This clone was found a few times. The V call is TRBV7-9, the J call TRBJ2-7, with 8 bases that match TRBD2. The germline V gene encodes CDR1 SEHNR and CDR2 FQNEAQ (reference sequence). The CDR3 runs 15 residues. V dropped 0 bases and J dropped 5; count of bases not matched to a gene: 6. CDR3 sequence: CASSLASGSDNEQYF. The CDR3 nucleotides are TGTGCCAGCAGCTTAGCGAGCGGGAGTGACAACGAGCAGTACTTC. Looking up the rest from reference TRBV7-9 and TRBJ2-7 gives the full variable domain: DTGVSQNPRHKITKRGQNVTFRCDPISEHNRLYWYRQTLGQGPEFLTYFQNEAQLEKSRLLSDRFSAERPKGSFSTLEIQRTEQGDSAMYLCASSLASGSDNEQYFGPGTRLTVT.

This clone was picked up one time. This chain links TRBV5-1 with TRBJ2-2; 8 bases match TRBD1. The length of the CDR3 is 14 residues. Trimming took 0 bases from V and 7 from J; bases not matched to a gene: 2. Germline V lookup: CDR1 SGHRS, CDR2 YFSETQ. CDR3 sequence (DNA): TGCGCCAGCAGCTTGGCTACAGGGGGCGGGGAGCTGTTTTTT. Encoded protein: CASSLATGGGELFF. Variable domain in full (rest from reference TRBV5-1 and TRBJ2-2): KAGVTQTPRYLIKTRGQQVTLSCSPISGHRSVSWYQQTPGQGLQFLFEYFSETQRNKGNFPGRFSGRQFSNSRSEMNVSTLELGDSALYLCASSLATGGGELFFGEGSRLTVL.

V usage is TRBV25-1 and J usage is TRBJ2-2; no clear D gene. Per the germline V gene, CDR1 is MGHDK and CDR2 is SYGVNS. Trimming removed 2 bases at V and 1 base at J, with 8 bases between. The CDR3 is 15 amino acids. The CDR3 protein is CASSERKGNTGELFF. The CDR3 DNA reads as TGTGCCAGCAGTGAACGTAAGGGGAACACCGGGGAGCTGTTTTTT. Combining the CDR3 with reference TRBV25-1 and TRBJ2-2 gives the whole variable domain EADIYQTPRYLVIGTGKKITLECSQTMGHDKMYWYQQDPGMELHLIHYSYGVNSTEKGDLSSESTVSRIRTEHFPLTLESARPSHTSQYLCASSERKGNTGELFFGEGSRLTVL.

The chain combines TRBV6-5 with TRBJ2-3, with D uncertain. Trimming pared 5 bases from V and 2 bases from J, leaving 14 bases between. The CDR3 has 15 residues. Germline lookup yields CDR1 MNHEY and CDR2 SVGAGI. DNA for the CDR3: TGTGCCAGCAGTACGGATACCAGTTCCACAGATACGCAGTATTTT. It codes for CASSTDTSSTDTQYF.

The gene calls are TRBV5-1 and TRBJ2-3, with 7 positions matching TRBD1. The junction had 4 bases not matched to a gene; V was cut back by 8 bases and J by 1 base. The CDR3 loop spans 13 amino acids. Germline assignment: CDR1 SGHRS and CDR2 YFSETQ. The CDR3 nucleotides read TGCGCCAGTCGGGACAGAGGCACAGATACGCAGTATTTT. Its protein product is CASRDRGTDTQYF.

The rearrangement joins TRBV7-2 to TRBJ2-1; perhaps TRBD1 as D (5 bases). Germline V gene lookup returns CDR1 SGHTA and CDR2 FQGNSA. This CDR3 has 15 amino acids. Trimming stripped 1 base from V and 9 bases from J, with 16 bases between. CDR3 nucleotide sequence: TGTGCCAGCAGCTTAGGTGGGGCATTGGAGATTGAGCAGTTCTTC. It translates to CASSLGGALEIEQFF.